This T cell receptor (beta chain) derives from a study of T cell responses to AZD1222 COVID-19 vaccine (dated by TCRdb to the early 2020s). Concerning the study at large: TCR sequencing was performed for 230 to 250 trial participants, of whom around 210 were given two doses of AZD1222 and some 26 were given two doses of MenACWY control vaccine. Trial participants were enrolled by age into 18-55, 56-69 and 70-plus year subgroups, with 148, 28 and 57 TCR-sequenced participants respectively.

This clone occurred once. Its antigen has not been determined. One base away there is no much larger clone; base qualities are not given. Measured from the cysteine to the phenylalanine, the CDR3 is 13 residues long. Solely the CDR3 DNA is kept, with 39 bases framed from the first base. The V end loses 1 base and the J end loses 4 bases, and a stretch of 7 bases separates them. Taken from the germline V gene (reference sequence), the CDR1 and CDR2 loops are MNHEY and SMNVEV. The CDR3 regions of human TCRbeta chains were analyzed by immunosequencing. As for the original processing: Repertoire TCRs were matched against a reference library of SARS-CoV-2-specific TCRs generated with the MIRA antigen-specificity platform. Breadth meant the fraction of unique TCRs that were SARS-CoV-2-associated, whereas depth meant the fraction of total T cells that were SARS-CoV-2-associated. Using the MIRA data, each spike-specific TCR was mapped to the spike region that the TCR reacts to and placed in a CD4 or CD8 class. Log10-transformed breadth and depth values were compared by one-way ANOVA with Sidak's multiple comparisons tests. The source is immuneACCESS, and TCRdb retained only in-frame sequences with V and J called. Part of the clones is not carried over; for the studies checked, unresolved V genes explain less than half of this, and the remainder is unexplained. V and J calls and clone size are given by that table; D and trimming were obtained from the DNA. For this sample the table gives 200,000 to 250,000 clones, of which approximately 94% were detected only once. Of the sample, 1.7% is held by the ten largest clones.

This sample's time point label indicates: about 28 days (+/-7) after the second vaccine dose. This sample's treatment or condition label indicates: meningococcal conjugate vaccine given as trial control. Samples from vaccinated people were obtained from the UK trials COV001 and COV002, which included a single-blind randomized controlled phase 2/3 trial of AZD1222 (ChAdOx1 nCoV-19) in healthy adults. For TCRbeta chain sequencing, PBMC samples were collected from trial participants at day 0 and at day 28 after the second dose. Beyond this particular receptor, the publication reports: CD4 TCRs associated with the vaccine covered the entire spike protein, and the dominant responses were in regions 160-218 and 743-854. Conclusions about previously exposed vaccinees are limited because only five to seven AZD1222 recipients were SARS-CoV-2 seropositive at baseline. Because no day 14 peak-response samples were available, repertoires were characterized only after the peak T cell response. Participants were mostly white British and included more females than males, and it was suggested by the authors that clonal diversity may have been underestimated. Reportedly, almost half of the unique spike-specific TCRs recognized epitopes lying outside the regions that are mutated in the B.1.351 and B.1.1.7 variants. Spike-specific TCR breadth and depth rose significantly after two AZD1222 doses compared with day 0 and with MenACWY recipients. In the small 56-69-year group, the increase in depth fell short of significance, most likely because of low power.

The material sequenced was peripheral blood, taken 28 days after the second dose of the MenACWY control vaccine. The rearranged segments are TRBV27 and TRBJ1-1, with the D segment identity uncertain. The receptor was derived from an adult who received the MenACWY meningococcal vaccine as a control. At the DNA level, the sequence is TGTGCCAGCAGTTTATTAGGGCGCACTGAAGCTTTCTTT. The encoded protein is CASSLLGRTEAFF.